This T cell receptor (beta chain) originates from a study of shared clonotypes between healthy human individuals. In the study overall: Each donor's CD4 naive and CD4 memory cells filled three plates apiece, CD8 naive two, and CD8 memory one.

Findings and limits, study-wide: The authors expected sequencing depth to affect clonotype sharing among donors.

Each subset's genomic DNA was split evenly across several immunoSEQ plates. TCRdb's copy holds only in-frame clones and misses some; the assay was immunoSEQ multiplex PCR. This sample has over a million clones, with 65% to 80% found just once. In germline, CDR1 is SGHRS, CDR2 YFSETQ. The CDR3 consists of 14 residues. V dropped 0 bases and J dropped 7 bases, with 13 bases sitting between them. With regard to this clone: Its antigen is still unknown.

The chain combines TRBV5-1 with TRBJ1-2; D is uncertain. This TCR was sampled from a man younger than 35 in good health. Sequencing input: memory CD4+ T cells sorted from blood. Stated subset: CD45RA-negative fraction. CDR3 in amino acids: CASSLDSSAGGYTF. The CDR3 DNA is TGCGCCAGCAGCTTGGACAGCTCTGCGGGTGGCTACACCTTC.